The rows below give T cell receptor beta chains drawn from one sample of a study of T cell repertoires and Cas9 in healthy adults. Here immunoSEQ multiplex PCR was the method, and the copy in TCRdb shows in-frame clones only, minus some. The sample consists of tens of thousands of clones, roughly 92% of them appearing once. The sequencing input was CD4+ effector T cells (CD127+, CD25-, CD137-, CD154-) from PBMCs; culture status not recorded. The origin of the receptors is a human donor in good health. Both conserved end residues are part of each CDR3. The order of the fields is clone size, J gene, D gene, V gene, CDR3 DNA, CDR3 protein. A D gene is named only where the DNA matches it firmly. Size values are once, few and many counts, or a class for expanded clones, and some rows have none.

clone size: -; J gene: TRBJ2-1; D gene: -; V gene: TRBV4-3; CDR3 DNA: TGCGCCAGCAGCCAAGGGTTGAGGGTCTACAATGAGCAGTTCTTC; CDR3 protein: CASSQGLRVYNEQFF
clone size: few; J gene: TRBJ2-2; D gene: -; V gene: TRBV29-1; CDR3 DNA: TGCAGCGTTGATCCAGGGTTCTCCGGGGAGCTGTTTTTT; CDR3 protein: CSVDPGFSGELFF
clone size: -; J gene: TRBJ2-2; D gene: TRBD1; V gene: TRBV5-1; CDR3 DNA: TGCGCCAGCAGCTTGGGACAGGGGAACACCGGGGAGCTGTTTTTT; CDR3 protein: CASSLGQGNTGELFF
clone size: -; J gene: TRBJ2-3; D gene: -; V gene: TRBV5-1; CDR3 DNA: TGCGCCAGCAGCTTGGGTGACGGGATTAGCACAGATACGCAGTATTTT; CDR3 protein: CASSLGDGISTDTQYF
clone size: -; J gene: TRBJ2-7; D gene: -; V gene: TRBV6-4; CDR3 DNA: TGTGCCAGCAGGGTAGAGGACGGGGTGTCCTACGAGCAGTACTTC; CDR3 protein: CASRVEDGVSYEQYF
clone size: -; J gene: TRBJ2-5; D gene: TRBD2; V gene: TRBV7-9; CDR3 DNA: TGTGCCAGCAGCCCGACTAGCGGGAGACAGACCCAGTACTTC; CDR3 protein: CASSPTSGRQTQYF
clone size: -; J gene: TRBJ1-5; D gene: TRBD1; V gene: TRBV19; CDR3 DNA: TGTGCCAGTAGTAAACGGACAGGTCACCAGCCCCAGCATTTT; CDR3 protein: CASSKRTGHQPQHF
clone size: -; J gene: TRBJ1-6; D gene: -; V gene: TRBV6-6; CDR3 DNA: TGTGCCAGCACATTTTGGGGCCAGGACAATTCACCCCTCCACTTT; CDR3 protein: CASTFWGQDNSPLHF
clone size: -; J gene: TRBJ1-5; D gene: -; V gene: TRBV6-6; CDR3 DNA: TGTGCCAGCATCGAAGGAGGGTATAGCAATCAGCCCCAGCATTTT; CDR3 protein: CASIEGGYSNQPQHF
clone size: -; J gene: TRBJ1-2; D gene: -; V gene: TRBV6-6; CDR3 DNA: TGTGCCAGCAGTTACTCGACAGTCTATGGCTACACCTTC; CDR3 protein: CASSYSTVYGYTF
clone size: -; J gene: TRBJ1-5; D gene: -; V gene: TRBV7-2; CDR3 DNA: TGTGCCAGCAGCTTAGCGCTGGATAATCAGCCCCAGCATTTT; CDR3 protein: CASSLALDNQPQHF
clone size: -; J gene: TRBJ1-5; D gene: -; V gene: TRBV6-1; CDR3 DNA: TGTGCCAGCAGTGAACCTGTCCAGCCCCAGCATTTT; CDR3 protein: CASSEPVQPQHF
clone size: -; J gene: TRBJ1-1; D gene: -; V gene: TRBV2; CDR3 DNA: TGTGCCAGCAGGGGGGCGGGGAACACTGAAGCTTTCTTT; CDR3 protein: CASRGAGNTEAFF
clone size: few; J gene: TRBJ2-5; D gene: TRBD2; V gene: TRBV9; CDR3 DNA: TGTGCCAGCTCGTCCGGGCGGGGGGCAAGGGCCCAGTACTTC; CDR3 protein: CASSSGRGARAQYF
clone size: -; J gene: TRBJ1-2; D gene: -; V gene: TRBV5-6; CDR3 DNA: TGTGCCAGCAGCTTGAGGTTCCGGATGTGGGGCAACTATGGCTACACCTTC; CDR3 protein: CASSLRFRMWGNYGYTF
clone size: -; J gene: TRBJ2-3; D gene: TRBD2; V gene: TRBV11-3; CDR3 DNA: TGTGCCAGCAGCTGGACTAGCGGGGGGGCCACAGATACGCAGTATTTT; CDR3 protein: CASSWTSGGATDTQYF
clone size: once; J gene: TRBJ2-3; D gene: TRBD2; V gene: TRBV19; CDR3 DNA: TGTGCCAGTAGTATAGGCCTAGCGGGGATCACAGATACGCAGTATTTT; CDR3 protein: CASSIGLAGITDTQYF
clone size: -; J gene: TRBJ1-1; D gene: -; V gene: TRBV29-1; CDR3 DNA: TGCAGCGTTGAAGGTAGCTCTAACACTGAAGCTTTCTTT; CDR3 protein: CSVEGSSNTEAFF
clone size: -; J gene: TRBJ2-3; D gene: -; V gene: TRBV9; CDR3 DNA: TGTGCCAGCAGCGTAGAAGGCACAGATACGCAGTATTTT; CDR3 protein: CASSVEGTDTQYF
clone size: -; J gene: TRBJ2-3; D gene: -; V gene: TRBV15; CDR3 DNA: TGTGCCACCAGCAGAGAATCCACTAGCAGCGATACGCAGTATTTT; CDR3 protein: CATSRESTSSDTQYF
clone size: -; J gene: TRBJ1-4; D gene: -; V gene: TRBV7-2; CDR3 DNA: TGTGCCAGCAGCCCCTCGGGGGGCCGCCGTGAAAAACTGTTTTTT; CDR3 protein: CASSPSGGRREKLFF
clone size: -; J gene: TRBJ2-2; D gene: TRBD2; V gene: TRBV27; CDR3 DNA: TGTGCCAGCAGTGCCGGGGGGTCGAACACCGGGGAGCTGTTTTTT; CDR3 protein: CASSAGGSNTGELFF
clone size: -; J gene: TRBJ1-6; D gene: -; V gene: TRBV7-9; CDR3 DNA: TGTGCCAGCAGCTGGGGCGGCAGGCGTAGCTCCTATAATTCACCCCTCCACTTT; CDR3 protein: CASSWGGRRSSYNSPLHF
clone size: -; J gene: TRBJ1-2; D gene: -; V gene: TRBV4-1; CDR3 DNA: TGCGCCAGCAGCCAATCCCCGACAGATTCTAACTATGGCTACACCTTC; CDR3 protein: CASSQSPTDSNYGYTF
clone size: -; J gene: TRBJ2-1; D gene: TRBD1; V gene: TRBV9; CDR3 DNA: TGTGCCAGCAGTAGGGACAGGGGCGGGAGTGAGCAGTTCTTC; CDR3 protein: CASSRDRGGSEQFF
clone size: -; J gene: TRBJ1-1; D gene: TRBD1; V gene: TRBV19; CDR3 DNA: TGTGCCAGTAGTATAGTATCGACAGGGGGGGCAAGTCCAGCTTTCTTT; CDR3 protein: CASSIVSTGGASPAFF